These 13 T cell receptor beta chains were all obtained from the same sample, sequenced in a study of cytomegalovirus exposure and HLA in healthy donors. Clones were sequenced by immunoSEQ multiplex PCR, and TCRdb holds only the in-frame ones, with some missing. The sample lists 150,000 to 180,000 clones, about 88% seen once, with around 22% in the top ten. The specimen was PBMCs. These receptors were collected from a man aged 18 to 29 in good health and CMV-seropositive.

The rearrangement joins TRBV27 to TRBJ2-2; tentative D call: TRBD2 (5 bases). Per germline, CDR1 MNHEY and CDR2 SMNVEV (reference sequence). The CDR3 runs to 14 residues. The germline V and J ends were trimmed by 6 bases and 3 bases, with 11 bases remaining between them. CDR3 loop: CASREVQYTGELFF. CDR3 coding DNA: TGTGCCAGCAGGGAGGTACAGTACACCGGGGAGCTGTTTTTT.

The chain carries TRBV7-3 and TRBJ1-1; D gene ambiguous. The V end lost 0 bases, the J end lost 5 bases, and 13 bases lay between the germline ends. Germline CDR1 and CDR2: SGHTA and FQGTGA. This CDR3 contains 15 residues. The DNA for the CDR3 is TGTGCCAGCAGCTTAACAGGCGGGCGCCAGACTGAAGCTTTCTTT. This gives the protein CASSLTGGRQTEAFF.

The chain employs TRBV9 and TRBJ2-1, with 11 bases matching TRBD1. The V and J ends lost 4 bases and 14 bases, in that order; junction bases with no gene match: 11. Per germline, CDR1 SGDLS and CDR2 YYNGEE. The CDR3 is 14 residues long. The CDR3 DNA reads TGTGCCAGCAGCCCCGGACAGGGGGCGGGTCGGGAGTTCTTC. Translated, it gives CASSPGQGAGREFF. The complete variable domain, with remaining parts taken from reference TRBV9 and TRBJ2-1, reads DSGVTQTPKHLITATGQRVTLRCSPRSGDLSVYWYQQSLDQGLQFLIQYYNGEERAKGNILERFSAQQFPDLHSELNLSSLELGDSALYFCASSPGQGAGREFFGPGTRLTVL.

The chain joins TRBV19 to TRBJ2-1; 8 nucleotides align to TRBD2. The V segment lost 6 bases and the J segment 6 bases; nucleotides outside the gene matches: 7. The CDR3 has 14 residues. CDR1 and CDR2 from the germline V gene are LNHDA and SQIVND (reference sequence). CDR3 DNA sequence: TGTGCCAGTAGGTCGGGAGGGGGGGCCAATGAGCAGTTCTTC. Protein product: CASRSGGGANEQFF. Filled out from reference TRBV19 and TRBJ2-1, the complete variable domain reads DGGITQSPKYLFRKEGQNVTLSCEQNLNHDAMYWYRQDPGQGLRLIYYSQIVNDFQKGDIAEGYSVSREKKESFPLTVTSAQKNPTAFYLCASRSGGGANEQFFGPGTRLTVL.

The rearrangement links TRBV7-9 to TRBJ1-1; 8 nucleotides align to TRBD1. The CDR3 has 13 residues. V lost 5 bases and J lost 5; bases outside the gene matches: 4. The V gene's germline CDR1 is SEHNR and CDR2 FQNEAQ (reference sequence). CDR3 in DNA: TGTGCCAGCAGCACCCGACAGGGGACTGAAGCTTTCTTT. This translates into CASSTRQGTEAFF.

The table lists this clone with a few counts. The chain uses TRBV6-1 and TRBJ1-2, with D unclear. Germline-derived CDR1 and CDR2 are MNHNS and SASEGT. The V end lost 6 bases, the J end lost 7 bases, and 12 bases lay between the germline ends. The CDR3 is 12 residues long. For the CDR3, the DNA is TGTGCCAGCAGCCCCGCCGGGGTTGGCTACACCTTC. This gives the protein CASSPAGVGYTF.

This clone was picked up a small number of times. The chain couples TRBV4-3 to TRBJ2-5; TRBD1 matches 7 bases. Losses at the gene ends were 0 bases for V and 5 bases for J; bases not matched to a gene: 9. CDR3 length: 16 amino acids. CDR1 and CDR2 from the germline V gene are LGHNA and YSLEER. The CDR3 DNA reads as TGCGCCAGCAGCCAAGAGCCCATCGGCAGGGGGGAGACCCAGTACTTC. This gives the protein CASSQEPIGRGETQYF.

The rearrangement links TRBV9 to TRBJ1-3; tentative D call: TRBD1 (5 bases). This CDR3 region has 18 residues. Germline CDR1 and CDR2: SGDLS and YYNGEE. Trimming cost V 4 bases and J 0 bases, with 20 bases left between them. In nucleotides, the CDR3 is TGTGCCAGCAGCCTAGCGGGTTGGGGGGACGTCTCTGGAAACACCATATATTTT. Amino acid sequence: CASSLAGWGDVSGNTIYF.

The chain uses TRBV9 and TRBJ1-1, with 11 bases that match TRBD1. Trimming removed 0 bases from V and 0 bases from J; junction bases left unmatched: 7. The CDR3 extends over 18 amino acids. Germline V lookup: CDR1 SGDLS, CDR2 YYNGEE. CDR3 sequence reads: CASSVEAGTGGMNTEAFF. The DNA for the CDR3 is TGTGCCAGCAGCGTAGAGGCGGGGACAGGGGGAATGAACACTGAAGCTTTCTTT.

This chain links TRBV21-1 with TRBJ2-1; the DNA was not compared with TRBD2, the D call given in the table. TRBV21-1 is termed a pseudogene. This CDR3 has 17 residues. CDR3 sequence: CASSKDGAGLSYNEQFF. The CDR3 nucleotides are TGTGCCAGCAGCAAAGATGGAGCGGGACTGTCCTACAATGAGCAGTTCTTC.

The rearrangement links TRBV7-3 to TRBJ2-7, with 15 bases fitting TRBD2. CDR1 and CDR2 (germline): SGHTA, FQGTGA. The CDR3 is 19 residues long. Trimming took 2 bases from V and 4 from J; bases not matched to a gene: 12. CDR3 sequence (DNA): TGTGCCAGCAGCTTACGGGCAGCAAAGGGACTAGCGGGAGGTTACGAGCAGTACTTC. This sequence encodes CASSLRAAKGLAGGYEQYF.

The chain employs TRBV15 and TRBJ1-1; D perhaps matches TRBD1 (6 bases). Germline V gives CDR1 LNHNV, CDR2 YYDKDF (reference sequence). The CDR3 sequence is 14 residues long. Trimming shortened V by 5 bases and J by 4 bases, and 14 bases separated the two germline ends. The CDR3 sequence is CATSFGQPITEAFF. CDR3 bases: TGTGCCACCAGCTTCGGACAGCCCATCACTGAAGCTTTCTTT.

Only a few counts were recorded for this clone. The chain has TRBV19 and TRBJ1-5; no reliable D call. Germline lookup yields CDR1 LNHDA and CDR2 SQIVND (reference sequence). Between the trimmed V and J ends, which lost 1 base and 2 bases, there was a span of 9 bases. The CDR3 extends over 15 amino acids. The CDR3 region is CASSIGRTGNQPQHF. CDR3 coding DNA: TGTGCCAGTAGTATAGGACGCACAGGCAATCAGCCCCAGCATTTT.